The source of this T cell receptor (beta chain) is a study of spatial heterogeneity in lung cancer. This clonotype was counted at least ten times. Time point defined: sample taken at primary tumor resection. The authors sequenced whole RNA from tumor, nontumor lung or frozen PBMC without sorting. The donors were about 72 patients with non-small cell lung cancer that was early-stage and untreated. The CDR3 has 15 residues. In germline, CDR1 is SEHNR, CDR2 FQNEAQ (reference sequence). Trimming took off 1 base at V and 5 bases at J, with 11 bases between the two ends. TCRdb recomputed calls from the 5' RACE reads with MiXCR, one row per CDR3 protein. The sample lists about 26,000 distinct CDR3 sequences, about 13% occurring once.

This sequence originates from a female donor with early-stage non-small cell lung cancer. The rearrangement links TRBV7-9 to TRBJ1-4; perhaps TRBD1 as D (5 bases). This specimen was PBMCs, taken at surgery. The CDR3 spells CASSLVVRANEKLFF. DNA for the CDR3: TGTGCCAGCAGCTTAGTCGTCAGGGCAAATGAAAAACTGTTTTTT.